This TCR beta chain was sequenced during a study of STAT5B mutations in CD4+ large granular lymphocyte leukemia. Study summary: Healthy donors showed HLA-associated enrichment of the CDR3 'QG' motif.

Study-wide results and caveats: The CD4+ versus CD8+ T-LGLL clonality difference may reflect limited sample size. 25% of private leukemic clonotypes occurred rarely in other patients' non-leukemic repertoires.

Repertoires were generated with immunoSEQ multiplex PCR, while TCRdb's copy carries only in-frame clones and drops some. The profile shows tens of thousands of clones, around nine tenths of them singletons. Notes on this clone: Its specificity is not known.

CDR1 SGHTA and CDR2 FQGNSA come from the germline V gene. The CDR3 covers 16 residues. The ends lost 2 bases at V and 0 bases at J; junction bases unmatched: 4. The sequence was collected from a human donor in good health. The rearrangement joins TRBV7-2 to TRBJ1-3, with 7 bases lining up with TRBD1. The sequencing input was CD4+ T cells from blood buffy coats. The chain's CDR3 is CASSLIRDSSGNTIYF. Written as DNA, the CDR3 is TGTGCCAGCAGCTTAATCCGGGACAGCTCTGGAAACACCATATATTTT. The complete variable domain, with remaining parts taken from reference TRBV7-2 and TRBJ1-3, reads GAGVSQSPSNKVTEKGKDVELRCDPISGHTALYWYRQSLGQGLEFLIYFQGNSAPDKSGLPSDRFSAERTGGSVSTLTIQRTQQEDSAVYLCASSLIRDSSGNTIYFGEGSWLTVV.